A single T cell receptor beta chain is shown here with its context. The V end lost 3 bases, the J end lost 1 base, and 12 bases lay between the germline ends. The CDR3 has 15 amino acids. CDR1 MGHRA and CDR2 YSYEKL come from the germline V gene. In the original workflow: For nucleated cells, counts were estimated from reference gene primer amplification. Sequencing used immunoSEQ multiplex PCR; TCRdb keeps in-frame clones, though not all of them. The DNA gave D and trimming, while V, J and clone size come from that table. The sample shows roughly 93,000 clones, approximately 90% of them seen only once. These data originate in a study of blood T cell repertoires in COVID-19. Study-wide context: COVID-19 samples collected from the United States, Italy and Spain covered acute and convalescent phases. Sources were T cells, B-cell-depleted T cells, or PBMCs; the material itself was cDNA or gDNA.

Sample: peripheral blood. The receptor's source is a man in his forties or fifties with acute or convalescent COVID-19. This chain uses TRBV4-1 with TRBJ1-2; D call uncertain. CDR3 sequence: CASSQEDSRNYGYTF. Here the CDR3 DNA reads TGCGCCAGCAGCCAGGAGGATTCCCGTAACTATGGCTACACCTTC.